These T cell receptor beta chains were read from a single sample in a study of blood T cell repertoires in COVID-19. The method was immunoSEQ multiplex PCR; TCRdb's version includes in-frame clones alone and lacks a portion of them. The sample has 400,000 to 550,000 clones; around 89% are singletons. The sequenced material came from peripheral blood. Every receptor here comes from a woman aged 25 to 45 with acute or convalescent COVID-19. Both conserved end residues are part of each CDR3. Each record gives: J gene, V gene, clone size, D gene, CDR3 protein, CDR3 DNA. The D gene is left open where the match is weak. The size field is filled for only some rows; it gives once, few, many or a size class.

j_call: TRBJ2-3; v_call: TRBV2; clone_size: once; d_call: NA; cdr3_aa: CASRPGFSSDTQYF; cdr3_nt: TGTGCCAGCAGGCCGGGATTTTCCTCAGATACGCAGTATTTT
j_call: TRBJ2-3; v_call: TRBV3-1/TRBV3-2; clone_size: once; d_call: NA; cdr3_aa: CASSRSGTFYTDTQYF; cdr3_nt: TGTGCCAGCAGCCGTTCCGGGACATTCTACACAGATACGCAGTATTTT
j_call: TRBJ1-1; v_call: TRBV19; clone_size: NA; d_call: NA; cdr3_aa: CASSMKGDTEAFF; cdr3_nt: TGTGCCAGTAGTATGAAGGGAGACACTGAAGCTTTCTTT
j_call: TRBJ2-1; v_call: TRBV19; clone_size: NA; d_call: TRBD1; cdr3_aa: CASSMGQGYNEQFF; cdr3_nt: TGTGCCAGTAGTATGGGACAGGGCTACAATGAGCAGTTCTTC
j_call: TRBJ1-1; v_call: TRBV3-1/TRBV3-2; clone_size: few; d_call: NA; cdr3_aa: CASRGTNTEAFF; cdr3_nt: TGTGCCAGCAGGGGCACCAACACTGAAGCTTTCTTT
j_call: TRBJ1-3; v_call: TRBV11-2; clone_size: NA; d_call: NA; cdr3_aa: CASSLEAAGNTIYF; cdr3_nt: TGTGCCAGCAGCTTAGAGGCCGCTGGAAACACCATATATTTT
j_call: TRBJ2-6; v_call: TRBV9; clone_size: once; d_call: TRBD1; cdr3_aa: CASSAGQFSGANVLTF; cdr3_nt: TGTGCCAGCAGCGCGGGACAGTTCTCTGGGGCCAACGTCCTGACTTTC
j_call: TRBJ1-3; v_call: TRBV10-3; clone_size: NA; d_call: NA; cdr3_aa: CAMIGSGNTIYF; cdr3_nt: TGTGCCATGATCGGCTCTGGAAACACCATATATTTT
j_call: TRBJ2-2; v_call: TRBV30; clone_size: once; d_call: NA; cdr3_aa: CAWSLPGTGELFF; cdr3_nt: TGTGCCTGGAGCTTACCCGGCACCGGGGAGCTGTTTTTT
j_call: TRBJ1-6; v_call: TRBV3-1/TRBV3-2; clone_size: NA; d_call: NA; cdr3_aa: CASSQTGGMNSPLHF; cdr3_nt: TGTGCCAGCAGCCAAACGGGGGGTATGAATTCACCCCTCCACTTT
j_call: TRBJ2-1; v_call: TRBV7-2; clone_size: NA; d_call: TRBD2; cdr3_aa: CASSLVGTSNEQFF; cdr3_nt: TGTGCCAGCAGCTTAGTGGGGACTAGCAATGAGCAGTTCTTC
j_call: TRBJ1-3; v_call: TRBV19; clone_size: NA; d_call: NA; cdr3_aa: CASSNSGSGNTIYF; cdr3_nt: TGTGCCAGTAGTAATTCGGGGTCCGGAAACACCATATATTTT
j_call: TRBJ1-1; v_call: TRBV6-5; clone_size: NA; d_call: NA; cdr3_aa: CASSYSVRAAEAFF; cdr3_nt: TGTGCCAGCAGTTACTCCGTCAGGGCGGCTGAAGCTTTCTTT
j_call: TRBJ2-2; v_call: TRBV19; clone_size: once; d_call: TRBD1; cdr3_aa: CASSFGGTGTGELFF; cdr3_nt: TGTGCCAGTAGTTTTGGCGGGACAGGGACCGGGGAGCTGTTTTTT
j_call: TRBJ1-1; v_call: TRBV30; clone_size: NA; d_call: NA; cdr3_aa: CAWSVRPGTEAFF; cdr3_nt: TGTGCCTGGAGTGTACGGCCGGGCACTGAAGCTTTCTTT
j_call: TRBJ1-6; v_call: TRBV3-1/TRBV3-2; clone_size: NA; d_call: NA; cdr3_aa: CASSPRGSVSSPLHF; cdr3_nt: TGTGCCAGCAGCCCAAGGGGTTCGGTTTCCTCACCCCTCCACTTT
j_call: TRBJ1-5; v_call: TRBV19; clone_size: NA; d_call: TRBD1; cdr3_aa: CASSSGQGSGPQHF; cdr3_nt: TGTGCCAGTAGTTCAGGACAGGGTAGCGGGCCCCAGCATTTT
j_call: TRBJ1-5; v_call: TRBV5-5; clone_size: NA; d_call: NA; cdr3_aa: CASTPIPDRYNQPQHF; cdr3_nt: TGTGCCAGCACCCCGATCCCCGACAGATACAATCAGCCCCAGCATTTT
j_call: TRBJ1-4; v_call: TRBV3-1/TRBV3-2; clone_size: NA; d_call: TRBD1; cdr3_aa: CASSAGQYHEKLFF; cdr3_nt: TGTGCCAGCAGCGCGGGACAGTATCATGAAAAACTGTTTTTT
j_call: TRBJ2-1; v_call: TRBV6-5; clone_size: NA; d_call: NA; cdr3_aa: CASSYTGNEQFF; cdr3_nt: TGTGCCAGCAGTTACACGGGGAATGAGCAGTTCTTC
j_call: TRBJ2-1; v_call: TRBV20-1; clone_size: once; d_call: NA; cdr3_aa: CSASFRGSYNEQFF; cdr3_nt: TGCAGTGCTAGTTTTAGGGGTTCCTACAATGAGCAGTTCTTC
j_call: TRBJ2-1; v_call: TRBV7-2; clone_size: NA; d_call: TRBD2; cdr3_aa: CASSHPRTSGGRNEQFF; cdr3_nt: TGTGCCAGCAGCCACCCAAGGACTAGCGGGGGGCGCAATGAGCAGTTCTTC
j_call: TRBJ2-7; v_call: TRBV6-5; clone_size: NA; d_call: TRBD1; cdr3_aa: CASSRPGQGSYEQYF; cdr3_nt: TGTGCCAGCAGCCGACCGGGACAGGGTTCCTACGAGCAGTACTTC
j_call: TRBJ2-7; v_call: TRBV6-5; clone_size: NA; d_call: TRBD2; cdr3_aa: CAAEDVAGVSYEQYF; cdr3_nt: TGTGCCGCAGAGGATGTCGCGGGGGTCTCCTACGAGCAGTACTTC
j_call: TRBJ2-2; v_call: TRBV7-3; clone_size: NA; d_call: NA; cdr3_aa: CASSLTGAAGELFF; cdr3_nt: TGTGCCAGCAGCTTAACGGGGGCCGCCGGGGAGCTGTTTTTT